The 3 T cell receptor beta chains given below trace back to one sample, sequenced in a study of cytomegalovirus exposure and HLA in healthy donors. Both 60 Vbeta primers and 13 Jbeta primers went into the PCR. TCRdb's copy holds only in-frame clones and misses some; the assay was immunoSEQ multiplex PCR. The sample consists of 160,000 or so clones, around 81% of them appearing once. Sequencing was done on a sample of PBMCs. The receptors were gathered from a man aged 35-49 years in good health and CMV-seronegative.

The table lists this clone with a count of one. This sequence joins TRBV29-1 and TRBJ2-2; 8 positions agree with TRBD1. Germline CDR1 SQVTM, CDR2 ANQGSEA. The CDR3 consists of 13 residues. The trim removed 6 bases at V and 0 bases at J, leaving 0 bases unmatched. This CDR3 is CSVQGANTGELFF. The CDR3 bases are TGCAGCGTACAGGGGGCGAACACCGGGGAGCTGTTTTTT.

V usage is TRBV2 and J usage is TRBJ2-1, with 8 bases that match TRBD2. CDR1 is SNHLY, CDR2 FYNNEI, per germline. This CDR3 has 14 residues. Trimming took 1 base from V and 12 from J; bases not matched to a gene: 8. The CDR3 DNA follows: TGTGCCAGCAGTGAAGAGGTTAGCGGGATAAGGCAGTTCTTC. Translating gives CASSEEVSGIRQFF.

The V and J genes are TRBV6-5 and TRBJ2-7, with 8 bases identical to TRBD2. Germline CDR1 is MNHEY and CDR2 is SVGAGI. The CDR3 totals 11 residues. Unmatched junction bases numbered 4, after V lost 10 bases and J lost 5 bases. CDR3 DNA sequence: TGTGCCACCCGGGGGGGTAACGAGCAGTACGTC. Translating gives CATRGGNEQYV.